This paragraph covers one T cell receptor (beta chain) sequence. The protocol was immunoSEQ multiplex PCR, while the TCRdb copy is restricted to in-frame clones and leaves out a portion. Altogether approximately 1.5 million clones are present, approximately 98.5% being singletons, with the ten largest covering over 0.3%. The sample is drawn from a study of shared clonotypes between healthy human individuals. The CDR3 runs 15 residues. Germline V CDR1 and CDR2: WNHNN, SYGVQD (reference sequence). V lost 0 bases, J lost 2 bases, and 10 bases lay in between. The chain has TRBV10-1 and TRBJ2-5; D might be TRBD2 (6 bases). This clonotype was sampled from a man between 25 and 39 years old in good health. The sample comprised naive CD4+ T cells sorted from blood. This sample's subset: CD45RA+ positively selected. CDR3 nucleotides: TGCGCCAGCAGTGAGTCGATGGGGGGACAAGAGACCCAGTACTTC. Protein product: CASSESMGGQETQYF.